This T cell receptor beta chain was sequenced in a study of T cells after yellow fever vaccination. Study-wide results and limits: High-abundance clonotypes from the bulk population could contaminate FACS-sorted repertoires.

This clonotype was detected many times. Production of TCR cDNA was by 5'RACE template switching, which also added a universal primer site and UMIs. Each CDR3 protein is one row after TCRdb ran MiXCR on the 5' RACE reads. The sample carries approximately 31,000 distinct CDR3 sequences, roughly a tenth recorded once. The length of the CDR3 is 14 residues. Germline assignment: CDR1 SGHRS and CDR2 YFSETQ. The V and J ends lost 4 bases and 7 bases respectively, with 17 bases between them. V usage is TRBV5-1 and J usage is TRBJ1-1; D possibly corresponds to TRBD1 (6 bases). This specimen consisted of PBMCs, either bulk or a sorted T-cell subset (CD4+, CD8+, memory, or dextramer-sorted; not recorded which), obtained around 16 days after the first yellow fever vaccination. The sequence came from a man aged 18-30 years who received the YFV17D yellow fever vaccine. CDR3 protein: CASSRQQGWGEAFF. The CDR3 DNA is TGCGCCAGCAGCCGACAGCAGGGGTGGGGTGAAGCTTTCTTT.